This T cell receptor beta chain came from a study of cytomegalovirus exposure and HLA in healthy donors. Overall study findings and caveats: A later analysis linked around 15,000 TCR beta sequences to HLA alleles at 0.05 false discovery rate. The study had only CMV serostatus as immune exposure information. A previous analysis found most TCR beta V segments productive roughly 87% or roughly 30% of the time.

The primer mix had 60 Vbeta and 13 Jbeta primers. The data were produced by immunoSEQ multiplex PCR, yet TCRdb's version contains in-frame clones alone and is incomplete. Here the sample spans 200,000 to 300,000 clones, 84% being singletons. This CDR3 contains 12 residues. Germline CDR1 SGHTA, CDR2 FQGNSA. V dropped 2 bases and J dropped 12 bases, with 11 bases sitting between them. This clone was observed a single time. Its antigen remains unknown. J is TRBJ1-5 and V is TRBV7-2; a weak D match, TRBD1 (6 bases). The sequenced sample was PBMCs. The source of this sequence is a woman between 35 and 50 years old in good health and CMV-seropositive. DNA of the CDR3: TGTGCCAGCAGCTTACAGGGGTGGAACCAGCATTTT. Its protein product is CASSLQGWNQHF.